The clone carrying this TCR beta chain was picked up one time. Its antigen is undetermined. This sample was included in a study of PD-1 blockade in mismatch repair-deficient tumors. Study-wide points: Tumor-resident clones, often undetectable pretreatment in blood, expanded then contracted after pembrolizumab.

J was trimmed by 0 bases and V by 5 bases; bases with no gene match: 3. Germline V gene data show CDR1 as SGHTA and CDR2 as FQGTGA. CDR3 length equals 15 residues. Some clones are missing from TCRdb's copy, which holds only in-frame ones; the method was immunoSEQ multiplex PCR. The sample yields about 130,000 clones, 88% seen once. The receptor was derived from an adult with mismatch repair-deficient cancer. The rearrangement joins TRBV7-3 to TRBJ2-3; 9 positions match TRBD2. The material was peripheral blood, obtained just under 74 weeks after starting pembrolizumab. DNA of the CDR3: TGTGCCAGCAGCCCTAGCGGGGCAAGCACAGATACGCAGTATTTT. Its translation: CASSPSGASTDTQYF.